Presented here are 4 T cell receptor beta chains from one specimen sequenced in a study of tumor-infiltrating lymphocytes in primary liver carcinoma. A primer matching the constant region was used to make TCR beta cDNA from approximately 520 ng of total RNA. Slightly modified ARM-PCR served as the procedure for the TCR beta libraries. These libraries came from three rounds of nested multiplex PCR. Both of the initial two PCR rounds ran for about 11 cycles and employed TRBV1-TRBV30 forward primers alongside a C-beta reverse primer. TCRdb used MiXCR to reprocess the multiplex PCR reads, holding one entry per CDR3 protein. This table has approximately 300,000 distinct CDR3 sequences, 60% to 80% appearing once. Out of unsorted whole blood came the blood RNA, and germline DNA was extracted as well. Source material: peripheral blood. All receptors come from a man aged 35-49 years with primary liver carcinoma and hepatitis B virus infection.

This chain joins TRBV29-1 and TRBJ2-3; perhaps TRBD2 as D (5 bases). This CDR3 region has 12 residues. The germline V and J ends were trimmed by 4 bases and 8 bases, with 13 bases remaining between them. CDR1 is SQVTM, CDR2 ANQGSEA, per germline. CDR3 coding DNA: TGCAGCGTTGGTGTCAAGGAGGCTACGCAGTATTTT. Amino acids: CSVGVKEATQYF.

The chain links TRBV6-2 or TRBV6-3 to TRBJ1-4; D unclear. V was trimmed by 5 bases and J by 3 bases, leaving 7 bases between them. The CDR3 extends over 13 amino acids. Germline V gene lookup returns CDR1 MNHEY and CDR2 SVGEGT. Here the CDR3 DNA reads TGTGCCAGCAGTACACCGGCTAATGAAAAACTGTTTTTT. This codes for CASSTPANEKLFF.

The chain carries TRBV10-2 and TRBJ2-7; 12 nucleotides match TRBD2. CDR3 size: 16 residues. The trim removed 5 bases at V and 4 bases at J, leaving 9 bases unmatched. Germline values: CDR1 WSHSY, CDR2 SAAADI. The chain's CDR3 is CASSPVLAGGTYEQYF. Here the CDR3 DNA reads TGCGCCAGCAGTCCCGTACTAGCGGGAGGAACATACGAGCAGTACTTC.

As to this clonotype: A clone one base away is much larger, so this may be a read error. This CDR3 reads CASKSGIGTQYF. DNA for the CDR3: TGTGCCAGCAAATCGGGGATAGGCACGCAGTATTTT. This chain uses TRBV6-1 with TRBJ2-3; D is perhaps TRBD2 (5 bases). CDR3 length: 12 residues. CDR1 MNHNS and CDR2 SASEGT come from the germline V gene. Trimming removed 7 bases at V and 9 bases at J, with 14 bases between.